This T cell receptor beta chain was retrieved from a study of T-cell reconstitution after alpha-beta-depleted transplantation in children. After removal of 5 bases from V and 4 bases from J, the junction contained 5 bases not matched to a gene. This CDR3 has 14 residues. Per the germline V gene, CDR1 is SGHTA and CDR2 is FQGNSA. This clonotype was detected a few times. As it was prepared, the TCRbeta library received unique molecular identifiers. TCRdb fed the PCR reads into MiXCR, producing one record per CDR3 protein. The table has 500,000 to 600,000 distinct CDR3 sequences, approximately 29% seen once; the top ten hold 2.4%.

The V and J genes are TRBV7-2 and TRBJ2-3; 8 nucleotides match TRBD1. Sequenced here: PBMCs from the stem cell graft donor, sampled from the stem cell graft. The clonotype was recovered from a human donor who donated a stem cell graft to a child with aplastic anemia. CDR3: CASSAGGASDTQYF. CDR3 nucleotides: TGTGCCAGCAGCGCAGGGGGCGCGTCAGATACGCAGTATTTT.